The 21 T cell receptor beta chains reported below all come from one sample, sequenced in a study of shared clonotypes between healthy human individuals. Sequenced by immunoSEQ multiplex PCR; TCRdb stores in-frame clones only, minus some. The sample lists about 1.5 million clones, 98% occurring once. Sequenced: naive CD4+ T cells sorted from blood. Subset indicated: CD45RA+ positively selected. These receptors came from a man younger than 45 in good health.

V gene TRBV19 combines with J gene TRBJ2-3; 10 positions match TRBD1. This CDR3 contains 15 residues. The germline gives CDR1 LNHDA, CDR2 SQIVND (reference sequence). V lost 7 bases to trimming and J lost 7 bases; unmatched junction nucleotides: 11. The CDR3: CASTLSGTGANTQYF. CDR3 coding DNA: TGTGCCAGTACCCTTTCCGGGACAGGGGCCAATACGCAGTATTTT.

This rearrangement joins TRBV6-5 to TRBJ2-1; a possible D gene is TRBD1 (7 bases). This CDR3 spans 11 amino acids. V dropped 6 bases and J dropped 12 bases, with 12 bases sitting between them. Germline loops: CDR1 MNHEY, CDR2 SVGAGI. The CDR3 DNA is TGTGCCAGCAGGGAGGGGGCCTGGCAGTTCTTC. Its protein is CASREGAWQFF.

The rearrangement links TRBV5-5 to TRBJ1-5; possibly TRBD1 for D (5 bases). The CDR3 loop spans 15 amino acids. V was shortened by 0 bases and J by 2 bases, with 9 bases between the two germline ends. The germline gives CDR1 SGHKS, CDR2 YYEKEE (reference sequence). Here the CDR3 reads CASSLDRLGNQPQHF. CDR3 nucleotides: TGTGCCAGCAGCTTGGACAGGCTAGGCAATCAGCCCCAGCATTTT.

The chain carries TRBV21-1 and TRBJ2-7; the table's D call, TRBD2, was not checked against the DNA. TRBV21-1 is assigned pseudogene status. The CDR3 is 15 amino acids. CDR3 nucleotides: TGTGCCAGCAGCAAACCCGGACTAGCGGCATATGAGCAGTACTTC. It codes for CASSKPGLAAYEQYF.

The gene calls are TRBV9 and TRBJ2-7, with 7 bases fitting TRBD1. Losses at the gene ends were 3 bases for V and 6 bases for J; bases not matched to a gene: 6. Per germline, CDR1 SGDLS and CDR2 YYNGEE. CDR3 size: 13 residues. CDR3 amino acids: CASSAISGGEQYF. The CDR3 DNA follows: TGTGCCAGCAGCGCGATATCAGGGGGCGAGCAGTACTTC.

A single count supports this clone. The rearrangement links TRBV11-2 to TRBJ2-5; 8 positions match TRBD1. After removal of 4 bases from V and 5 bases from J, the junction contained 6 bases not matched to a gene. The CDR3 has 14 amino acids. Germline assignment: CDR1 SGHAT and CDR2 FQNNGV. The CDR3 nucleotides are TGTGCCAGCAGCTCGCAGGGGGCGTGGGAGACCCAGTACTTC. Protein product: CASSSQGAWETQYF.

The chain joins TRBV29-1 to TRBJ1-2; no reliable D call. The V gene lost 3 bases and the J gene lost 2 bases, with 7 bases spanning the gap. Germline CDR1 is SQVTM and CDR2 is ANQGSEA. The CDR3 is 12 amino acids. The CDR3 region is CSVDYSNYGYTF. As DNA, the CDR3 is TGCAGCGTTGATTACTCGAACTATGGCTACACCTTC.

This clone was seen just once. The V call is TRBV28, the J call TRBJ1-5; possibly TRBD1 for D (6 bases). The CDR3 spans 15 residues. Germline CDR1 reads MDHEN; CDR2 reads SYDVKM. The V end was cut by 3 bases, the J end by 5 bases, with 14 bases between. The chain's CDR3 is CASSLVGGVHQPQHF. The CDR3 DNA follows: TGTGCCAGCAGTTTGGTCGGGGGCGTCCATCAGCCCCAGCATTTT. The full variable domain, in which reference TRBV28 and TRBJ1-5 provide the parts outside the CDR3, is DVKVTQSSRYLVKRTGEKVFLECVQDMDHENMFWYRQDPGLGLRLIYFSYDVKMKEKGDIPEGYSVSREKKERFSLILESASTNQTSMYLCASSLVGGVHQPQHFGDGTRLSIL.

The V gene is TRBV5-4, the J gene TRBJ1-4, with D maybe TRBD1 (6 bases). The ends were cut back, 0 bases at V and 4 bases at J, with 10 bases in the middle. CDR3 length: 15 residues. Per the germline V gene, CDR1 is SGHNT and CDR2 is YYREEE (reference sequence). DNA for the CDR3: TGTGCCAGCAGCTTGGAGGGGGGCCTTAATGAAAAACTGTTTTTT. Translating it yields CASSLEGGLNEKLFF.

The chain carries TRBV28 and TRBJ2-7; D perhaps matches TRBD2 (5 bases). Germline V gene lookup returns CDR1 MDHEN and CDR2 SYDVKM. Trimming pared 3 bases from V and 4 bases from J, leaving 16 bases between. CDR3 length: 15 residues. The CDR3 protein is CASSFTRLFWYEQYF. The CDR3 region has the DNA TGTGCCAGCAGTTTCACGAGACTATTCTGGTACGAGCAGTACTTC.

CDR3 sequence: CASSPRDRGHSREQYF. The DNA of the CDR3 is TGTGCCAGCTCACCCCGGGACAGGGGTCATTCAAGGGAGCAGTACTTC. The chain recombines TRBV18 with TRBJ2-5; 10 bases agree with TRBD1. The CDR3 totals 16 residues. Germline trimming cut 3 bases from V and 11 bases from J; bases unmatched to any gene: 15. The germline gives CDR1 KGHSH, CDR2 LQKENI.

Points on this clone: Additional DNA sequences in this sample encode the identical CDR3. This chain links TRBV28 with TRBJ2-3, with D perhaps TRBD2 (6 bases). This CDR3 spans 14 amino acids. Germline V CDR1 and CDR2: MDHEN, SYDVKM. V dropped 3 bases and J dropped 1 base, with 8 bases sitting between them. For the CDR3, the DNA is TGTGCCAGCAGTTTCCAGCGGGGCACAGATACGCAGTATTTT. Its protein product is CASSFQRGTDTQYF.

J is TRBJ1-5 and V is TRBV5-5, with TRBD1 matching 7 bases. J lost 8 bases, V lost 0 bases, and 8 bases had no gene match. CDR1 SGHKS and CDR2 YYEKEE come from the germline V gene (reference sequence). The CDR3 runs 15 residues. As DNA, the CDR3 is TGTGCCAGCAGCTTGGCTGACAGGGTTAGGGAGCCCCAGCATTTT. It codes for CASSLADRVREPQHF.

The chain links TRBV29-1 to TRBJ2-7, with 8 bases that match TRBD1. The junction had 3 bases not matched to a gene; V was cut back by 7 bases and J by 1 base. The V gene's germline CDR1 is SQVTM and CDR2 ANQGSEA. This CDR3 is 12 amino acids long. The CDR3 DNA follows: TGCAGCGGCAGGGGGCATTCCTACGAGCAGTACTTC. It specifies CSGRGHSYEQYF.

The chain has TRBV7-6 and TRBJ2-5; TRBD1 aligns across 10 bases. The trim removed 5 bases at V and 5 bases at J, leaving 5 bases unmatched. Germline V CDR1 and CDR2: SGHVS, FNYEAQ. The CDR3 consists of 14 residues. CDR3 sequence: CASSLTGGGETQYF. The CDR3 nucleotides are TGTGCCAGCAGCCTGACAGGGGGCGGGGAGACCCAGTACTTC.

The rearrangement joins TRBV19 to TRBJ2-5; 8 bases fit TRBD2. This CDR3 is 14 amino acids long. After removal of 2 bases from V and 5 bases from J, the junction contained 4 bases not matched to a gene. Germline V lookup: CDR1 LNHDA, CDR2 SQIVND (reference sequence). CDR3 DNA sequence: TGTGCCAGTAGTATACGACTAGCGATTGAGACCCAGTACTTC. Its protein is CASSIRLAIETQYF.

The V call is TRBV7-8, the J call TRBJ2-5, with TRBD2 matching over 11 bases. CDR3 size: 17 residues. J lost 5 bases, V lost 5 bases, and 13 bases had no gene match. Per the germline V gene, CDR1 is SGHVS and CDR2 is FQNEAQ. The CDR3 DNA reads TGTGCCAGCAGCCCCCGGAGTAGCGGGAGGGCCCGGGAGACCCAGTACTTC. Protein product: CASSPRSSGRARETQYF.

The chain links TRBV27 to TRBJ2-5, with TRBD2 matching over 11 bases. Looked up from germline, CDR1 is MNHEY and CDR2 is SMNVEV (reference sequence). V trimming: 5 bases; J trimming: 5 bases; junction bases outside the gene matches: 10. This CDR3 is built from 16 residues. In DNA, the CDR3 is TGTGCCAGCAGTGTTAGCGGGAGGGCTCCTAGGGAGACCCAGTACTTC. The encoded protein is CASSVSGRAPRETQYF.

The rearrangement uses TRBV5-4 and TRBJ2-1; D possibly uses TRBD1 or TRBD2 (7 bases each). Trimming left V 4 bases short and J 6 bases short, with 14 bases between. The germline CDR1 and CDR2 sequences are SGHNT and YYREEE (reference sequence). The CDR3 length is 14 residues. The CDR3 region is CASSPRGGTNEQFF. In DNA, the CDR3 is TGTGCCAGCAGCCCCAGGGGGGGGACCAATGAGCAGTTCTTC.

V gene TRBV5-1 combines with J gene TRBJ2-2, with 7 bases identical to TRBD2. This CDR3 contains 16 residues. Germline V gene sequence: CDR1 SGHRS, CDR2 YFSETQ. Unmatched junction bases numbered 6, after V lost 4 bases and J lost 0 bases. The DNA of the CDR3 is TGCGCCAGCAGCACTGGGGCGGGAGCGAACACCGGGGAGCTGTTTTTT. It is translated as CASSTGAGANTGELFF.

The chain combines TRBV7-2 with TRBJ2-6; possibly TRBD1 or TRBD2 for D (5 bases each). Trimming pared 1 base from V and 0 bases from J, leaving 7 bases between. The CDR3 consists of 16 residues. CDR1 and CDR2 from the germline V gene are SGHTA and FQGNSA. The DNA for the CDR3 is TGTGCCAGCAGCTTAGGGGGGTCCTCTGGGGCCAACGTCCTGACTTTC. Its translation: CASSLGGSSGANVLTF.